This T cell receptor (beta chain) was found in a study of blood T cell repertoires in COVID-19. Turning to the study itself: Material from acute and convalescent COVID-19 was sourced from the United States, Italy and Spain. T cells, B-cell-depleted T cells, or PBMCs supplied cDNA or gDNA.

Across roughly 25 US areas, participants ranged in age from about 18 to 100 years. The CDR3 has 15 amino acids. Trimming took 4 bases from V and 4 from J, leaving 14 bases between them. Germline V gene data show CDR1 as LGHDT and CDR2 as YNNKEL (reference sequence). In the original workflow: From reference gene primer amplification, estimates of nucleated cell counts were derived. Generated by immunoSEQ multiplex PCR, the TCRdb table keeps only in-frame clones and is missing some. That table is the source of V, J and clone size, and D and trimming were worked out from the DNA. Of tens of thousands of clones detected, around 80% appear once; the ten largest clones hold around 3.7%.

The J gene is TRBJ1-5, the V gene TRBV3-1 (or the pseudogene TRBV3-2), with D possibly being TRBD1 (5 bases). Sequencing was done on a sample of PBMCs or T cells enriched from blood (not recorded which). This sequence originates from a woman aged 40 to 50 with acute COVID-19. The CDR3 DNA sequence: TGTGCCAGCAGCCTTGGGGCCCCCCGTAATCAGCCCCAGCATTTT. Translated, it gives CASSLGAPRNQPQHF.